This T cell receptor (beta chain) is drawn from a study of shared clonotypes between healthy human individuals. Study context: Three plates were used per donor for CD4 naive, three for CD4 memory, two for CD8 naive and one for CD8 memory.

This CDR3 has 18 amino acids. Regarding the study as a whole: Enrolling few donors narrowed the genetic and exposure-history diversity that was represented. Non-shared clonotypes had lower generation probabilities than those shared by all four donors. Sequencing depth was expected to affect clonotype sharing among donors.

Concerning this clone itself: Its antigen is unidentified.

TCRdb's copy holds only in-frame clones and misses some; the assay was immunoSEQ multiplex PCR. The repertoire holds some 650,000 clones, with around 97% as singletons. This TCR came from a young woman in good health. V gene TRBV12-2 combines with J gene TRBJ2-7; no check of the table's D call, TRBD2, against the DNA was made. TRBV12-2 is listed as a pseudogene. The sample consisted of naive CD4+ T cells sorted from blood. The subset is: CD45RA+ positively selected. CDR3 in amino acids: CASRSANPGTSGDYEQYF. CDR3 nucleotides: TGTGCAAGTCGCTCCGCAAACCCTGGGACTAGCGGAGACTACGAGCAGTACTTC.